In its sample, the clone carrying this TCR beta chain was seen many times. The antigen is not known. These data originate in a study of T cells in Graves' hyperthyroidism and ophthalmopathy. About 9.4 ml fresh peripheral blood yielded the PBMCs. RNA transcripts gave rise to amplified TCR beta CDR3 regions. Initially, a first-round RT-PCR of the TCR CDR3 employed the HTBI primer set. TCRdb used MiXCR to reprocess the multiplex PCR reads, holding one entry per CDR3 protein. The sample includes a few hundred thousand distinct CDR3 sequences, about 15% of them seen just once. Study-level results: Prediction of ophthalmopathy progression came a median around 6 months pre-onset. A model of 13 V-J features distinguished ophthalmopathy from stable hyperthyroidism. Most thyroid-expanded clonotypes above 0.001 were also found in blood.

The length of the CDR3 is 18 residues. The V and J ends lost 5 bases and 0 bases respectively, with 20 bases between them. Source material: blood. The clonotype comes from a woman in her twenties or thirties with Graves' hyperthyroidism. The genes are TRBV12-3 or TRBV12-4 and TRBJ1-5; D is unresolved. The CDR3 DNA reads TGTGCCAGCAGTCCTACCGCTGGCGAAGTGTATAGCAATCAGCCCCAGCATTTT. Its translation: CASSPTAGEVYSNQPQHF.